The 15 T cell receptor beta chains below were found in one sample sequenced in a study of T cells in Graves' hyperthyroidism and ophthalmopathy. Researchers took RNA transcripts and amplified the TCR beta CDR3 regions from them. Initially, a first-round RT-PCR of the TCR CDR3 employed the HTBI primer set. MiXCR, run by TCRdb on the multiplex PCR reads, gives a single entry per CDR3 protein. Among approximately 720,000 distinct CDR3 sequences listed, roughly a sixth were seen once. Specimen: blood. These receptors were obtained from a woman between 45 and 60 years old with Graves' hyperthyroidism that later progressed to Graves' ophthalmopathy.

V and J are TRBV13 and TRBJ1-1; D is undetermined. This CDR3 is 13 amino acids long. The V gene's germline CDR1 is PRHDT and CDR2 FYEKMQ (reference sequence). V lost 5 bases, J lost 0 bases, and 7 bases lay in between. The CDR3 region is CASSGNLNTEAFF. The CDR3 DNA is TGTGCCAGCAGCGGGAATTTGAACACTGAAGCTTTCTTT.

This clonotype has only a few counts. The chain has TRBV12-3 or TRBV12-4 and TRBJ2-1; D is ambiguous. The CDR3 totals 11 residues. Trimming pared 7 bases from V and 10 bases from J, leaving 11 bases between. The CDR3 here is CASTLKKEQFF. The CDR3 DNA is TGTGCCAGCACCCTCAAGAAGGAGCAGTTCTTC.

This clonotype has a handful of counts. V is TRBV15 and J is TRBJ2-3; D ambiguous. V was pared by 1 base and J by 4 bases, with 6 bases between. The CDR3 has 13 amino acids. Germline values: CDR1 LNHNV, CDR2 YYDKDF (reference sequence). The CDR3 sequence is CATSRGGSDTQYF. Here the CDR3 DNA reads TGTGCCACCAGCAGAGGGGGTTCAGATACGCAGTATTTT.

The genes are TRBV5-1 and TRBJ1-2; possible D gene TRBD1, 5 bases. Trimming took off 1 base at V and 3 bases at J, with 10 bases between the two ends. Germline-derived CDR1 and CDR2 are SGHRS and YFSETQ. The CDR3 runs 14 residues. CDR3 in DNA: TGCGCCAGCAGCTTGTTCCTGGGGGACTATGGCTACACCTTC. Translating it yields CASSLFLGDYGYTF.

This clonotype was detected ten times or more. The rearrangement joins TRBV3-1 to TRBJ1-6; no reliable D call. The CDR3 is 14 residues long. The germline V gene encodes CDR1 LGHDT and CDR2 YNNKEL (reference sequence). The ends were cut back, 2 bases at V and 10 bases at J, with 12 bases in the middle. CDR3 coding DNA: TGTGCCAGCAGCCAAAAGCGGCTTCAGTCACCCCTCCACTTT. Translating gives CASSQKRLQSPLHF.

J is TRBJ1-3 and V is TRBV30; D is unresolved. CDR1 GTSNPN and CDR2 SVGIG come from the germline V gene (reference sequence). The CDR3 totals 12 residues. The ends were cut back, 5 bases at V and 2 bases at J, with 7 bases in the middle. DNA for the CDR3: TGTGCCTGGGATGACGCTGGAAACACCATATATTTT. The encoded protein is CAWDDAGNTIYF.

This clonotype was seen at least ten times. The J gene is TRBJ1-2, the V gene TRBV6-1; a possible D gene is TRBD1 (6 bases). This CDR3 spans 14 amino acids. The germline V gene has CDR1 MNHNS and CDR2 SASEGT. The ends were cut back, 5 bases at V and 2 bases at J, with 12 bases in the middle. The CDR3 DNA follows: TGTGCCAGCAGTTACGACAGGCGGAACTATGGCTACACCTTC. Translating it yields CASSYDRRNYGYTF.

This clonotype has a handful of counts. The chain links TRBV27 to TRBJ1-6; 7 positions agree with TRBD1. This CDR3 is 16 amino acids long. The germline gives CDR1 MNHEY, CDR2 SMNVEV (reference sequence). V dropped 5 bases and J dropped 3; count of bases not matched to a gene: 7. In nucleotides, the CDR3 is TGTGCCAGCAGTAACCTACAGGGGCTCTATAATTCACCCCTCCACTTT. Protein sequence: CASSNLQGLYNSPLHF.

This clonotype was seen at least ten times. Its ends do not fully match the called genes, so a read error is possible. This chain joins TRBV20-1 and TRBJ2-7; D is possibly TRBD1 or TRBD2 (5 bases each). Germline-derived CDR1 and CDR2 are DFQATT and SNEGSKA (reference sequence). The CDR3 consists of 12 residues. CDR3 bases: TGCAGTGCCAGAGGGGATACCTACGAGCAGTACTTC. Its protein product is CSARGDTYEQYF.

A few counts support this clonotype. J is TRBJ1-1 and V is TRBV19, with TRBD1 matching 8 bases. V was pared by 6 bases and J by 1 base, with 10 bases of the junction left unmatched. Germline CDR1 and CDR2: LNHDA and SQIVND (reference sequence). This CDR3 comprises 16 residues. The CDR3 coding sequence is TGTGCCAGTAGATCGACCCACAGGGGGACGAACACTGAAGCTTTCTTT. Translation: CASRSTHRGTNTEAFF.

The gene calls are TRBV19 and TRBJ1-2, with D unresolved. Germline CDR1 reads LNHDA; CDR2 reads SQIVND (reference sequence). The CDR3 totals 14 residues. The ends were cut back, 3 bases at V and 2 bases at J, with 10 bases in the middle. CDR3 protein: CASSIGTVNYGYTF. The DNA for the CDR3 is TGTGCCAGTAGTATCGGAACAGTAAACTATGGCTACACCTTC.

To note about this clonotype: The conserved phenylalanine or tryptophan normally closing the CDR3 is absent here, so this likely arose from a read error. This rearrangement joins TRBV3-1 to TRBJ1-6; the D gene is possibly TRBD1 (5 bases). Germline-derived CDR1 and CDR2 are LGHDT and YNNKEL (reference sequence). The germline V and J ends were trimmed by 4 bases and 9 bases, with 13 bases remaining between them. The CDR3 is 14 residues long. CDR3 nucleotide sequence: TGTGCCAGCAGCCTTATGGGGGGTGGTTCACCCCTCCACCTT. This gives the protein CASSLMGGGSPLHL.

This clonotype was observed at least ten times. The chain recombines TRBV11-2 with TRBJ2-7; TRBD2 matches at 13 bases. CDR1 and CDR2 (germline): SGHAT, FQNNGV. With V trimmed by 5 bases and J by 6 bases, 7 bases remained unmatched. This CDR3 spans 15 amino acids. CDR3 region: CASSPQLAGGPEQYF. DNA for the CDR3: TGTGCCAGCAGCCCCCAACTAGCGGGGGGGCCCGAGCAGTACTTC.

The V call is TRBV19, the J call TRBJ1-1; the D is unclear. This CDR3 comprises 15 residues. Trimming shortened V by 2 bases and J by 1 base, and 11 bases separated the two germline ends. The germline V gene encodes CDR1 LNHDA and CDR2 SQIVND (reference sequence). The chain's CDR3 is CASSIMGYRNTEAFF. CDR3 bases: TGTGCCAGTAGTATAATGGGTTACAGGAACACTGAAGCTTTCTTT.

Ten or more counts support this clonotype. The chain links TRBV6-6 to TRBJ2-1; 7 bases agree with TRBD2. The CDR3 runs to 16 residues. The V and J ends lost 2 bases and 8 bases, in that order; junction bases with no gene match: 12. The V gene's germline CDR1 is MNHNY and CDR2 SVGAGI (reference sequence). The CDR3 region is CASSYQSAVRGDEQFF. The CDR3 nucleotides are TGTGCCAGCAGTTACCAGTCAGCGGTCCGGGGGGATGAGCAGTTCTTC.